At least ten counts were recorded for the clone carrying this T cell receptor beta chain. Its antigen is not known. Samples came from axillary lymph nodes draining the breast cancer. The data stem from a study of breast tumors, draining lymph nodes, adjacent tissues. From the multiplex PCR reads, TCRdb called clonotypes with MiXCR, one entry per CDR3 protein. The repertoire includes 80,000 to 130,000 distinct CDR3 sequences, 21% of them detected once, and around 1.2% sits in the top ten. The study's findings and limits: Compared with basal-like, luminal-like tumors shared significantly more repertoire with nontumor tissue. The lymph node origin of tumor T cells was framed as consistent with a hypothesis, not demonstrated. Tumor TCR diversity was below lymph nodes but above nontumor tissue.

Looked up from germline, CDR1 is MNHEY and CDR2 is SMNVEV (reference sequence). This CDR3 spans 12 amino acids. Trimming cost V 6 bases and J 8 bases, with 11 bases left between them. The sequence derives from a female donor with breast cancer. Some clones in this sample may be carry-over from other donors' samples. The genes are TRBV27 and TRBJ2-1; D uncertain. What was sequenced was axillary lymph node tissue. CDR3 coding DNA: TGTGCCAGCAGGCTATTGGCCCATGAGCAGTTCTTC. This translates into CASRLLAHEQFF.